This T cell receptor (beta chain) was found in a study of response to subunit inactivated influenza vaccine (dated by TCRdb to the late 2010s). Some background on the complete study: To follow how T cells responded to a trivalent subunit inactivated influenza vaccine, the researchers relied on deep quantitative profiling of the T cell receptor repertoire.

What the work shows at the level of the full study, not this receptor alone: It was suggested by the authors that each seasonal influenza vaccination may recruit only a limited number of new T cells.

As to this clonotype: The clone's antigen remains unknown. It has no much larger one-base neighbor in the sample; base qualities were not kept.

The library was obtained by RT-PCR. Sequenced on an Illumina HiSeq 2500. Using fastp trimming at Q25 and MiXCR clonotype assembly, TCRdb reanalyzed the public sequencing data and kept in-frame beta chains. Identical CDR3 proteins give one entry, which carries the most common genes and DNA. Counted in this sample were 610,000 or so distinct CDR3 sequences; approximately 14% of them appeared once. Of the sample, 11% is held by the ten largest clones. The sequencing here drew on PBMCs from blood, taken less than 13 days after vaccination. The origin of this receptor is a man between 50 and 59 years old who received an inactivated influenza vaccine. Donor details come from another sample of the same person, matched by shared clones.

The nucleotides are TGCGCCAGCAGCCTACAAACAGGGATTCAGCCCCAGCATTTT. This encodes CASSLQTGIQPQHF. This receptor chain uses TRBV4-3 and TRBJ1-5, and possibly TRBD1, on 6 matching bases. The germline V gene supplies CDR1 LGHNA and CDR2 YSLEER. The CDR3 runs 14 amino acids, cysteine and phenylalanine included. Only CDR3 DNA is held: 42 bases, read in frame from base 1. The V and J ends are trimmed by 4 bases and 6 bases, leaving 13 bases between them.